These 9 T cell receptor beta chains were sequenced from one sample in a study of T-cell reconstitution after alpha-beta-depleted transplantation in children. Unique molecular identifiers were used in preparing the TCRbeta library. TCRdb re-analysed the PCR reads in MiXCR, keeping a single row per CDR3 protein. The sample lists around 580,000 distinct CDR3 sequences, 25% to 30% occurring once. Sequenced material: PBMCs, taken before TCRalphabeta/CD19-depleted stem cell transplant. Receptor source: a boy under three years old with Wiskott-Aldrich syndrome, due to receive a stem cell transplant.

The V call is TRBV10-3, the J call TRBJ2-3, with D uncertain. The CDR3 contains 13 residues. Germline assignment: CDR1 ENHRY and CDR2 SYGVKD. V shed 4 bases and J shed 0 bases, with 5 bases lying between them. CDR3 residues: CAISGLSTDTQYF. CDR3 DNA: TGTGCCATCAGTGGGCTTAGCACAGATACGCAGTATTTT.

This clonotype was counted only a few times. The chain links TRBV5-1 to TRBJ2-2; 8 bases fit TRBD2. The germline V gene encodes CDR1 SGHRS and CDR2 YFSETQ. This CDR3 comprises 15 residues. The V and J ends lost 5 bases and 4 bases, in that order; junction bases with no gene match: 7. CDR3 bases: TGCGCCAGCAGACCTCTAGCGGGTCTCACCGGGGAGCTGTTTTTT. This gives the protein CASRPLAGLTGELFF.

This clonotype was seen a handful of times. This chain uses TRBV20-1 with TRBJ2-7; 7 bases agree with TRBD2. V trimming: 3 bases; J trimming: 5 bases; junction bases outside the gene matches: 10. CDR3 length equals 14 residues. Per germline, CDR1 DFQATT and CDR2 SNEGSKA (reference sequence). This CDR3 is CSASVDGRTNEQYF. For the CDR3, the DNA is TGCAGTGCTAGTGTGGACGGGAGGACGAACGAGCAGTACTTC.

The CDR3 nucleotides are TGTGCCAGCAGCTTCTCCGTAGATACGCAGTATTTT. Translated: CASSFSVDTQYF. The chain recombines TRBV7-9 with TRBJ2-3; no firm D call. Trimming pared 3 bases from V and 5 bases from J, leaving 6 bases between. CDR3 length equals 12 residues. CDR1 is SEHNR and CDR2 is FQNEAQ in the germline V gene (reference sequence). Using reference TRBV7-9 and TRBJ2-3 for the parts outside the CDR3, the full variable domain is DTGVSQNPRHKITKRGQNVTFRCDPISEHNRLYWYRQTLGQGPEFLTYFQNEAQLEKSRLLSDRFSAERPKGSFSTLEIQRTEQGDSAMYLCASSFSVDTQYFGPGTRLTVL.

This clonotype turned up a few times. The genes are TRBV5-6 and TRBJ2-2, with 10 nucleotides matching TRBD1. The germline V gene has CDR1 SGHDT and CDR2 YYEEEE. V lost 2 bases and J lost 9; bases outside the gene matches: 7. The CDR3 length is 15 residues. The CDR3 sequence is CASSFRTGGMRELFF. The CDR3 DNA reads as TGTGCCAGCAGCTTTCGGACAGGGGGAATGAGGGAGCTGTTTTTT.

CDR3 region: CASSQSSGRDTQYF. The CDR3 nucleotides read TGCGCCAGCAGCCAATCCAGCGGGAGAGATACGCAGTATTTT. The chain couples TRBV4-1 to TRBJ2-3; TRBD2 matches 8 bases. Germline V lookup: CDR1 MGHRA, CDR2 YSYEKL. J gave up 5 bases and V 2 bases, and 3 bases lay outside the gene matches. The length of the CDR3 is 14 residues.

This clonotype has a handful of counts. The chain carries TRBV3-1 and TRBJ2-3, with TRBD2 identical over 8 bases. The CDR3 spans 17 residues. CDR1 is LGHDT and CDR2 is YNNKEL in the germline V gene (reference sequence). V shed 1 base, J shed 1 base, and the junction held 7 bases outside the gene matches. The CDR3 loop is CASSQVPAGGGTDTQYF. CDR3 DNA: TGTGCCAGCAGCCAAGTACCGGCGGGGGGCGGCACAGATACGCAGTATTTT.

This clonotype was counted a few times. V usage is TRBV7-2 and J usage is TRBJ1-6; 9 bases are a match to TRBD1. Losses at the gene ends were 5 bases for V and 7 bases for J; bases not matched to a gene: 6. Germline loops: CDR1 SGHTA, CDR2 FQGNSA. This CDR3 is built from 15 residues. The CDR3 coding sequence is TGTGCCAGCAGCGGACCCGGGACAGGGAATTCACCCCTCCACTTT. It translates to CASSGPGTGNSPLHF.

The chain has TRBV7-6 and TRBJ2-7; no clear D. Trimming left V 4 bases short and J 2 bases short, with 12 bases between. The CDR3 consists of 14 residues. Germline lookup yields CDR1 SGHVS and CDR2 FNYEAQ. The CDR3 loop is CASSSPTKTYEQYF. DNA for the CDR3: TGTGCCAGCAGCTCCCCGACCAAAACCTACGAGCAGTACTTC.